This T cell receptor beta chain emerged from a study of T cells in Graves' hyperthyroidism and ophthalmopathy. The TCR beta CDR3 regions underwent amplification using RNA transcripts as the source. The HTBI set primed first-round TCR CDR3 RT-PCR. TCRdb redid the calling of the multiplex PCR reads with MiXCR, one entry per CDR3 protein. Here the sample spans about 640,000 distinct CDR3 sequences, around 20% being singletons. The CDR3 is 15 amino acids. Germline loops: CDR1 SGHVS, CDR2 FNYEAQ. V dropped 1 base and J dropped 4; count of bases not matched to a gene: 7. This receptor was taken from a man aged 30 to 45 with Graves' ophthalmopathy. Input material: blood. The chain is built from TRBV7-6 and TRBJ2-7, with 7 bases fitting TRBD1. CDR3 sequence reads: CASSLESNRGYEQYF. The CDR3 nucleotides read TGTGCCAGCAGCTTAGAATCGAACAGGGGTTACGAGCAGTACTTC.